The 9 T cell receptor beta chains listed next were all sequenced from one sample in a study of tumor-infiltrating lymphocytes in primary liver carcinoma. Starting material of 500 ng total RNA yielded TCR beta cDNA via a constant-region primer. Three nested multiplex PCR rounds, a slightly modified ARM-PCR method, built the TCR beta libraries. Forward primers for TRBV1-TRBV30 and a C-beta reverse primer served the first two PCR rounds, at approximately 10 cycles each. In TCRdb, the multiplex PCR reads were re-called with MiXCR into one record per CDR3 protein. The data hold some 120,000 distinct CDR3 sequences, with less than 80% observed a single time. Between 20 and 30 mg of unsorted bulk tissue served as the source from which RNA and DNA were co-extracted. The sequenced sample was liver tumor tissue from sampling region 1. Stated subset: tumor region T1, superior pole. The source of these receptors is an older woman with primary liver carcinoma and hepatitis B virus infection.

This clonotype was seen repeatedly, ten times or more. The rearrangement uses TRBV7-8 and TRBJ2-1, with D possibly being TRBD2 (6 bases). V lost 1 base to trimming and J lost 6 bases, with 13 bases between them. CDR3 length equals 15 residues. CDR1 SGHVS and CDR2 FQNEAQ come from the germline V gene. Written as DNA, the CDR3 is TGTGCCAGCAGCTTAGGGAGGGCCGCGGTCAATGAGCAGTTCTTC. Translation gives CASSLGRAAVNEQFF.

CDR3 coding DNA: TGCGCCAGCAGGACTAGCGGGAGTAACGAGCAGTACTTC. Its protein product is CASRTSGSNEQYF. The chain combines TRBV5-1 with TRBJ2-7; 12 nucleotides agree with TRBD2. Germline CDR1 is SGHRS and CDR2 is YFSETQ. This CDR3 contains 13 residues. V trimming: 5 bases; J trimming: 5 bases; junction bases outside the gene matches: 2. Variable domain in full (rest from reference TRBV5-1 and TRBJ2-7): KAGVTQTPRYLIKTRGQQVTLSCSPISGHRSVSWYQQTPGQGLQFLFEYFSETQRNKGNFPGRFSGRQFSNSRSEMNVSTLELGDSALYLCASRTSGSNEQYFGPGTRLTVT.

Worth noting for this clonotype: A much larger clone sits a single nucleotide away, making a read error possible. The chain couples TRBV4-1 to TRBJ1-2; D unclear. Germline V CDR1 and CDR2: MGHRA, YSYEKL. There are 13 residues in the CDR3. CDR3 sequence: CAISRRLGDGYTF. CDR3 DNA sequence: TGCGCCATCAGCAGGCGGCTGGGTGATGGCTACACCTTC.

As to this clonotype: A read error is possible here, since a much larger clone lies one base away. The chain employs TRBV12-3 or TRBV12-4 and TRBJ1-5, with D unclear. The CDR3 runs 13 residues. The DNA for the CDR3 is TGTGCCAGCAGTTTAGGGGAGAATCAGTCCCAGCATTTT. Its translation: CASSLGENQSQHF.

The rearrangement uses TRBV30 and TRBJ2-7; 8 bases match TRBD2. This CDR3 region has 16 residues. Per germline, CDR1 GTSNPN and CDR2 SVGIG (reference sequence). After removal of 0 bases from V and 2 bases from J, the junction contained 9 bases not matched to a gene. In DNA form, the CDR3 reads TGTGCCTGGAGTGTACGGAGAGCGGGAGTCACCTACGAGCAGTACTTC. It translates to CAWSVRRAGVTYEQYF.

In regard to this clonotype: This is likely a read error, given that the CDR3 carries no conserved phenylalanine or tryptophan at its end. The genes are TRBV5-6 and TRBJ2-1, with unresolved D. CDR3 size: 11 residues. Germline CDR1 reads SGHDT; CDR2 reads YYEEEE. Trimming took off 8 bases at V and 5 bases at J, with 8 bases between the two ends. The CDR3 sequence: CASTQNNEQFI. In nucleotides, the CDR3 is TGTGCCAGTACACAGAACAATGAGCAGTTCATC.

This clonotype appeared a single time. One end of the junction is discordant with germline, which a read error may explain. The chain links TRBV11-3 to TRBJ2-1; possible D gene TRBD2, 5 bases. Germline CDR1 SGHNT, CDR2 YENEEA. This CDR3 has 17 residues. The CDR3 here is CASSQGFGGLSCNEQFF. CDR3 coding DNA: TGTGCCAGCAGCCAAGGGTTCGGCGGGCTTTCCTGCAATGAGCAGTTCTTC.

This chain joins TRBV20-1 and TRBJ2-5; possibly TRBD2 for D (6 bases). Trimming removed 6 bases from V and 2 bases from J, with 13 bases in between. Germline loops: CDR1 DFQATT, CDR2 SNEGSKA (reference sequence). The CDR3 runs 13 residues. In nucleotides, the CDR3 is TGCAGTGCCCAAATGGGGGGTCAAGAGACCCAGTACTTC. This encodes CSAQMGGQETQYF.

This clonotype was seen ten or more times. This chain links TRBV6-5 with TRBJ2-1; TRBD2 matches at 8 bases. Germline CDR1 and CDR2: MNHEY and SVGAGI. The junction had 8 bases not matched to a gene; V was cut back by 0 bases and J by 4 bases. This CDR3 contains 17 residues. In DNA form, the CDR3 reads TGTGCCAGCAGTTACTCGTCTCTTAGCGGGAAGTACAATGAGCAGTTCTTC. Protein: CASSYSSLSGKYNEQFF.